This section outlines one T cell receptor (beta chain) sequence together with its context. Its target is not known. TCRdb keeps only in-frame clones here, not all; method: immunoSEQ multiplex PCR. The table lists about 51,000 clones, roughly 90% of them singletons. The entry originates in a study of T cell clones after liver transplantation. Study details: Timepoints were pre-transplant, pre-withdrawal, and after withdrawal was completed or failed. Study outcomes and limitations: Small, mixed patient groups and varying post-transplant times limit these conclusions. Rather than being deleted, graft donor-reactive T cells may have moved into the graft.

Losses at the gene ends were 3 bases for V and 1 base for J; bases not matched to a gene: 2. The CDR3 is 14 amino acids. Germline loops: CDR1 LNHDA, CDR2 SQIVND (reference sequence). Sequencing was performed on CD8+ T cells from blood, taken 12 months after liver transplant. The receptor's source is a human patient who received a liver transplant. Certain T cells may be donor cells from the graft. The J gene is TRBJ1-1, the V gene TRBV19, with 7 bases identical to TRBD1. The chain's CDR3 is CASSITGANTEAFF. DNA for the CDR3: TGTGCCAGTAGTATTACAGGGGCGAACACTGAAGCTTTCTTT.